The 4 T cell receptor beta chains listed next were all sequenced from one sample in a study of blood T cell repertoires in COVID-19. Profiling relied on immunoSEQ multiplex PCR, and the TCRdb table lists in-frame clones only, not all of them. The data contain 150,000 to 190,000 clones, 75% to 90% of them singletons. Source material: peripheral blood. These receptors were taken from a woman between 35 and 50 years old with acute or convalescent COVID-19.

This chain joins TRBV4-2 and TRBJ2-7; 10 bases are shared with TRBD2. V lost 1 base and J lost 4; bases outside the gene matches: 4. The germline CDR1 and CDR2 sequences are LGHNA and YNFKEQ. The CDR3 spans 15 residues. The CDR3 DNA reads as TGTGCCAGCAGCCAAGTACTAGCGGGATTTTACGAGCAGTACTTC. It yields the protein CASSQVLAGFYEQYF.

This clone appeared a single time. J is TRBJ2-3 and V is TRBV28, with D perhaps matching TRBD2 (5 bases). Trimming took off 7 bases at V and 4 bases at J, with 12 bases between the two ends. The germline gives CDR1 MDHEN, CDR2 SYDVKM. This CDR3 region has 13 residues. The CDR3 DNA reads TGTGCCAGCAATCAGAGGGATCCAGATACGCAGTATTTT. Translation: CASNQRDPDTQYF.

V is TRBV19 and J is TRBJ2-7; 10 bases line up with TRBD1. The germline CDR1 and CDR2 sequences are LNHDA and SQIVND (reference sequence). The CDR3 is made up of 13 amino acids. Unmatched junction bases numbered 4, after V lost 9 bases and J lost 2 bases. For the CDR3, the DNA is TGTGCCAGGGGACAGGGGAAAACCTACGAGCAGTACTTC. As protein: CARGQGKTYEQYF.

The genes are TRBV7-6 and TRBJ2-1; 8 bases map to TRBD1. The CDR3 has 15 residues. Germline V lookup: CDR1 SGHVS, CDR2 FNYEAQ. J was trimmed by 2 bases and V by 4 bases; bases with no gene match: 4. CDR3 DNA: TGTGCCAGCAGCTCCGGACAGGGACCCTACAATGAGCAGTTCTTC. This encodes CASSSGQGPYNEQFF.